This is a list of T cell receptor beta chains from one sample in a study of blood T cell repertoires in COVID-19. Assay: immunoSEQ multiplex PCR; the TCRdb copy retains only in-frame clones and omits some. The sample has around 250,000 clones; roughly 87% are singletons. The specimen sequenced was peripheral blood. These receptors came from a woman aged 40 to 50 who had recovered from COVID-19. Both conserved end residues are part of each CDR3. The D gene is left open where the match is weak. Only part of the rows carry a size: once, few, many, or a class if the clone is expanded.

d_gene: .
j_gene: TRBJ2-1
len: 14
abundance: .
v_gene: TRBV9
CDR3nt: TGTGCCAGCAGCGTGGCAGGGGGAGGCTATGAGCAGTTCTTC
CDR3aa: CASSVAGGGYEQFF

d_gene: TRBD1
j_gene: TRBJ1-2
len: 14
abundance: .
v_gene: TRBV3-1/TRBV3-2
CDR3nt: TGTGCCAGCAGCCAGTCGGACAGGGCCCCTGGCTACACCTTC
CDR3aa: CASSQSDRAPGYTF

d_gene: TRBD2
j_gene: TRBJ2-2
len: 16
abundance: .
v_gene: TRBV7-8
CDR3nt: TGTGCCAGCAGCCCCCGACTAGCGGGCCGCACCGGGGAGCTGTTTTTT
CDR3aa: CASSPRLAGRTGELFF

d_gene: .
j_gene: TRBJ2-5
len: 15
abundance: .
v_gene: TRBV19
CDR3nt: TGTGCCAGTAGTGCGGACAGTACGTACCAAGAGACCCAGTACTTC
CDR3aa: CASSADSTYQETQYF

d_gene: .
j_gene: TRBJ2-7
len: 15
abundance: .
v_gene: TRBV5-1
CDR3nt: TGCGCCAGCAGCTTAGGGGGTAGGAGTTCCTACGAGCAGTACTTC
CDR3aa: CASSLGGRSSYEQYF

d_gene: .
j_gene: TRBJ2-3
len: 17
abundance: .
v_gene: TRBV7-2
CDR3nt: TGTGCCAGCAGCCCAGATCTATTATCCGGGGAGGTAGATACGCAGTATTTT
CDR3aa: CASSPDLLSGEVDTQYF

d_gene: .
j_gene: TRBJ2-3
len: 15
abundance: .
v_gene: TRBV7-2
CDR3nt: TGTGCCAGCAGCTTTATCAGCGGGAGCACAGATACGCAGTATTTT
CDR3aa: CASSFISGSTDTQYF

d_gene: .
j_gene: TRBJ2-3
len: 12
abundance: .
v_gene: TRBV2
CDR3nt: TGTGCCAGCAGTGAGAGGCTTGGTTCGCAGTATTTT
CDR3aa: CASSERLGSQYF

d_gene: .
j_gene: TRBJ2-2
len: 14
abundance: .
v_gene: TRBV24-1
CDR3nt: TGTGCCACCAGCCTCCGGGGGAACACCGGGGAGCTGTTTTTT
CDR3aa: CATSLRGNTGELFF

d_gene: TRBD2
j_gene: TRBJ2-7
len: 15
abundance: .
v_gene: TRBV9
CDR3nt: TGTGCCAGCAGCCCAGGTGGAACGGGGACTAGCGAGCAGTACTTC
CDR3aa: CASSPGGTGTSEQYF

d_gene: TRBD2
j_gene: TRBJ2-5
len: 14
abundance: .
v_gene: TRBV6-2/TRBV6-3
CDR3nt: TGTGCCAGCAGTAAACTAGCGGACCAAGAGACCCAGTACTTC
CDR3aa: CASSKLADQETQYF

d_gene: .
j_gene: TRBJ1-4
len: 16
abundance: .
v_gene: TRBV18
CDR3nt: TGTGCCAGCTCACGCAACGCCAGGGAGGGCAGTGAAAAACTGTTTTTT
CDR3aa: CASSRNAREGSEKLFF

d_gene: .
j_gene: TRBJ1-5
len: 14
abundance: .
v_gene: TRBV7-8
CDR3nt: TGTGCCAGCAGCCCGGCGGGGGGCAATCAGCCCCAGCATTTT
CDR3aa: CASSPAGGNQPQHF

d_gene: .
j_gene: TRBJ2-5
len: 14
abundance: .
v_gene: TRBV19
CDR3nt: TGTGCCAGTAGTGAAGGGACTCCGAAGGAGACCCAGTACTTC
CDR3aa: CASSEGTPKETQYF

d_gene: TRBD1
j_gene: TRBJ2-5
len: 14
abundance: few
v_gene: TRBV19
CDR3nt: TGTGCCAGTAGTAGACAGGGGTTGGGAGAGACCCAGTACTTC
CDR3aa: CASSRQGLGETQYF

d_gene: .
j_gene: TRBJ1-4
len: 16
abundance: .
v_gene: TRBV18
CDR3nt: TGTGCCAGCTCACCCCAGGATCTGAAAACTAATGAAAAACTGTTTTTT
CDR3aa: CASSPQDLKTNEKLFF

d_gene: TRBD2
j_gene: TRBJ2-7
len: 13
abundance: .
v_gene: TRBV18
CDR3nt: TGTGCCAGCTCGCCCGGGGGGGGCCTCGAGCAGTACTTC
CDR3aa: CASSPGGGLEQYF

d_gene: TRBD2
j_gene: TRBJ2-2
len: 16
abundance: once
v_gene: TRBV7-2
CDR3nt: TGTGCCAGCAGCTTAGAAGCGGGAGGAAACACCGGGGAGCTGTTTTTT
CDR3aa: CASSLEAGGNTGELFF